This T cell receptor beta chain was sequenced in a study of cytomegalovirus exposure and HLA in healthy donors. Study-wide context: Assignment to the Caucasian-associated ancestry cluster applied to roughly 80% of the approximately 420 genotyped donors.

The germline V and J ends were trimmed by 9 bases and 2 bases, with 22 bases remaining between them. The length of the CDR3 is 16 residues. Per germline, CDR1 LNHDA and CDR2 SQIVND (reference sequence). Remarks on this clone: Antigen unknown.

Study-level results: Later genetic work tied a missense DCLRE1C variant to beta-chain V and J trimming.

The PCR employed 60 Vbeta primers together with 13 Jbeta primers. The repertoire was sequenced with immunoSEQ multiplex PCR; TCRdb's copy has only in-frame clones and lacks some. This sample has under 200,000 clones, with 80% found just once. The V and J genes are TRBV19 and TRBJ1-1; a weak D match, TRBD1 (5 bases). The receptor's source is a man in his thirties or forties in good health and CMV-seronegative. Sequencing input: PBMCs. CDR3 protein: CASASLFETANTEAFF. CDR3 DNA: TGTGCCAGCGCGTCTCTGTTCGAGACAGCCAACACTGAAGCTTTCTTT.